Below are 30 T cell receptor beta chains sequenced from a single sample in a study of blood T cell repertoires in COVID-19. Profiled with immunoSEQ multiplex PCR; TCRdb holds only in-frame clones, not every one. The data hold fewer than 300,000 clones, with 91% observed a single time. Sequencing was done on a sample of peripheral blood. These receptors all stem from a woman in her 30s with COVID-19, enrolled during active disease.

V gene TRBV6-1 combines with J gene TRBJ1-2; unclear D gene. Trimming left V 1 base short and J 8 bases short, with 8 bases between. Germline V CDR1 and CDR2: MNHNS, SASEGT. The CDR3 totals 12 residues. This CDR3 reads CASSEDRRGYTF. CDR3 DNA sequence: TGTGCCAGCAGTGAAGACAGAAGAGGCTACACCTTC.

The chain joins TRBV27 to TRBJ2-1; D remains unclear. The germline gives CDR1 MNHEY, CDR2 SMNVEV (reference sequence). Trimming removed 5 bases at V and 6 bases at J, with 17 bases between. The CDR3 is 15 amino acids. The CDR3 region is CASSPYGQHANEQFF. In nucleotides, the CDR3 is TGTGCCAGCAGTCCCTATGGGCAGCATGCCAATGAGCAGTTCTTC.

V is TRBV20-1 and J is TRBJ2-7; no reliable D call. Trimming left V 3 bases short and J 0 bases short, with 6 bases between. The CDR3 length is 12 residues. CDR1 and CDR2 from the germline V gene are DFQATT and SNEGSKA (reference sequence). The CDR3 nucleotides read TGCAGTGCTAGTGACAACTCCTACGAGCAGTACTTC. Its protein is CSASDNSYEQYF.

The chain links TRBV29-1 to TRBJ1-1; 9 positions match TRBD1. V lost 3 bases to trimming and J lost 4 bases; unmatched junction nucleotides: 3. The CDR3 length is 13 residues. Germline CDR1 is SQVTM and CDR2 is ANQGSEA. CDR3 loop: CSVETGGVTEAFF. In nucleotides, the CDR3 is TGCAGCGTTGAGACAGGGGGAGTCACTGAAGCTTTCTTT.

V gene TRBV28 combines with J gene TRBJ1-4; D may be TRBD1 (5 bases). V was shortened by 6 bases and J by 3 bases, with 20 bases between the two germline ends. The CDR3 extends over 17 amino acids. Germline V lookup: CDR1 MDHEN, CDR2 SYDVKM. CDR3 region: CASRTENWGPSNEKLFF. Here the CDR3 DNA reads TGTGCCAGCAGAACGGAAAATTGGGGCCCCTCTAATGAAAAACTGTTTTTT.

This clone was recorded once. The chain is built from TRBV10-1 and TRBJ2-7; D gene uncertain. Per germline, CDR1 WNHNN and CDR2 SYGVQD (reference sequence). This CDR3 region has 13 residues. Trimming took off 3 bases at V and 3 bases at J, with 9 bases between the two ends. CDR3 loop: CASSDGPDYEQYF. The CDR3 nucleotides are TGCGCCAGCAGTGATGGGCCAGACTACGAGCAGTACTTC.

The V call is TRBV5-4, the J call TRBJ1-1; the D gene is possibly TRBD1 (6 bases). This CDR3 comprises 15 residues. The V end lost 0 bases, the J end lost 0 bases, and 9 bases lay between the germline ends. CDR1 and CDR2 from the germline V gene are SGHNT and YYREEE (reference sequence). In DNA form, the CDR3 reads TGTGCCAGCAGCTTGGCTGGACAGTTGAACACTGAAGCTTTCTTT. This translates into CASSLAGQLNTEAFF. Using reference TRBV5-4 and TRBJ1-1 for the parts outside the CDR3, the full variable domain is ETGVTQSPTHLIKTRGQQVTLRCSSQSGHNTVSWYQQALGQGPQFIFQYYREEENGRGNFPPRFSGLQFPNYSSELNVNALELDDSALYLCASSLAGQLNTEAFFGQGTRLTVV.

The J gene is TRBJ1-2, the V gene TRBV30; D perhaps matches TRBD1 (5 bases). The germline V gene encodes CDR1 GTSNPN and CDR2 SVGIG (reference sequence). This CDR3 comprises 14 residues. The V end was cut by 0 bases, the J end by 6 bases, with 14 bases between. The CDR3 sequence: CAWSVRGGADGYTF. The CDR3 DNA reads TGTGCCTGGAGTGTGCGGGGGGGTGCCGATGGCTACACCTTC.

The chain uses TRBV19 and TRBJ1-5, with 7 nucleotides matching TRBD1. V lost 4 bases, J lost 4 bases, and 4 bases stayed unmatched. The germline V gene encodes CDR1 LNHDA and CDR2 SQIVND (reference sequence). The CDR3 has 14 residues. As DNA, the CDR3 is TGTGCCAGTAGTACAGGGGGTTATAATCAGCCCCAGCATTTT. Translation: CASSTGGYNQPQHF.

The rearrangement joins TRBV27 to TRBJ1-2; a possible D gene is TRBD1 (6 bases). The CDR3 is 16 residues long. The V gene's germline CDR1 is MNHEY and CDR2 SMNVEV (reference sequence). V lost 3 bases, J lost 4 bases, and 18 bases lay in between. The CDR3 DNA sequence: TGTGCCAGCAGTTTGGTTGGGGGCAGAGGCTTCTATGGCTACACCTTC. Translating it yields CASSLVGGRGFYGYTF.

The gene calls are TRBV6-5 and TRBJ1-2; D is possibly TRBD1 (5 bases). V lost 0 bases, J lost 2 bases, and 10 bases lay in between. Germline V lookup: CDR1 MNHEY, CDR2 SVGAGI. The CDR3 extends over 15 amino acids. CDR3 region: CASSYSRGTNYGYTF. CDR3 bases: TGTGCCAGCAGTTACTCGCGGGGGACCAACTATGGCTACACCTTC.

This clone was recorded only once. In DNA form, the CDR3 reads TGTGCCAGCAGCCAAGATAAGGTAGGACTAGCGGGAGCAGATACGCAGTATTTT. This codes for CASSQDKVGLAGADTQYF. The chain employs TRBV3-1 (or the pseudogene TRBV3-2) and TRBJ2-3; the match to TRBD2 covers 13 bases. Germline V gene data show CDR1 as LGHDT and CDR2 as YNNKEL (reference sequence). V shed 0 bases, J shed 4 bases, and the junction held 7 bases outside the gene matches. The CDR3 consists of 18 residues.

V and J are TRBV2 and TRBJ1-5; 7 nucleotides align to TRBD1. The CDR3 has 15 amino acids. The ends lost 1 base at V and 5 bases at J; junction bases unmatched: 5. Germline V gene data show CDR1 as SNHLY and CDR2 as FYNNEI. The CDR3 nucleotides read TGTGCCAGCAGTGAAGTGGTAACAGGGGATCAGCCCCAGCATTTT. Translated: CASSEVVTGDQPQHF. Using reference TRBV2 and TRBJ1-5 for the parts outside the CDR3, the full variable domain is EPEVTQTPSHQVTQMGQEVILRCVPISNHLYFYWYRQILGQKVEFLVSFYNNEISEKSEIFDDQFSVERPDGSNFTLKIRSTKLEDSAMYFCASSEVVTGDQPQHFGDGTRLSIL.

The gene calls are TRBV24-1 and TRBJ1-1; D perhaps matches TRBD1 (5 bases). The germline V gene has CDR1 KGHDR and CDR2 SFDVKD. The length of the CDR3 is 14 residues. Trimming cost V 9 bases and J 8 bases, with 21 bases left between them. The DNA of the CDR3 is TGTGCCACCGAGCCTCGGACACTCGGTGGGGAAGCTTTCTTT. It specifies CATEPRTLGGEAFF.

The chain couples TRBV5-1 to TRBJ2-2; D is uncertain. CDR3 length equals 14 residues. The V gene's germline CDR1 is SGHRS and CDR2 YFSETQ. Trimming stripped 6 bases from V and 4 bases from J, with 13 bases between. The CDR3 loop is CASKSAIATGELFF. The CDR3 nucleotides read TGCGCCAGCAAGTCAGCGATAGCCACCGGGGAGCTGTTTTTT.

The chain has TRBV5-1 and TRBJ2-7, with 10 positions matching TRBD2. From germline, CDR1 is SGHRS and CDR2 YFSETQ. This CDR3 region has 15 residues. Unmatched junction bases numbered 4, after V lost 3 bases and J lost 1 base. The CDR3 loop reads CASSSRTSGSYEQYF. The CDR3 DNA is TGCGCCAGCAGCTCGAGGACTAGCGGTTCCTACGAGCAGTACTTC.

The rearrangement links TRBV27 to TRBJ1-4, with 7 bases fitting TRBD1. V dropped 2 bases and J dropped 0; count of bases not matched to a gene: 6. The length of the CDR3 is 17 residues. Germline values: CDR1 MNHEY, CDR2 SMNVEV (reference sequence). The DNA of the CDR3 is TGTGCCAGCAGTTTACCCTCACAGGGGACAACTAATGAAAAACTGTTTTTT. This sequence encodes CASSLPSQGTTNEKLFF.

This clone was seen just once. The V gene is TRBV10-3, the J gene TRBJ2-7; a possible D gene is TRBD2 (5 bases). Germline CDR1 ENHRY, CDR2 SYGVKD. The CDR3 spans 15 residues. V lost 0 bases, J lost 0 bases, and 9 bases lay in between. CDR3 sequence reads: CAISESAGVSYEQYF. CDR3 bases: TGTGCCATCAGTGAGTCCGCCGGGGTCTCCTACGAGCAGTACTTC.

In this sample, this clone turned up once. The genes are TRBV5-1 and TRBJ1-2, with 7 positions matching TRBD1. This CDR3 is 15 amino acids long. The germline V gene encodes CDR1 SGHRS and CDR2 YFSETQ. The V and J ends lost 0 bases and 4 bases, in that order; junction bases with no gene match: 6. Here the CDR3 DNA reads TGCGCCAGCAGCTTGGGACAGGGTGGGGGCTATGGCTACACCTTC. This codes for CASSLGQGGGYGYTF.

The chain joins TRBV29-1 to TRBJ1-2; no definite D call. The V end was cut by 2 bases, the J end by 3 bases, with 10 bases between. The germline V gene encodes CDR1 SQVTM and CDR2 ANQGSEA. The CDR3 covers 13 residues. The CDR3 sequence: CSVESGEYYGYTF. The CDR3, as DNA: TGCAGCGTTGAATCCGGGGAGTACTATGGCTACACCTTC.

The V and J genes are TRBV5-1 and TRBJ2-5; perhaps TRBD1 as D (5 bases). In germline, CDR1 is SGHRS, CDR2 YFSETQ. The CDR3 is 17 residues long. Trimming cost V 0 bases and J 0 bases, with 15 bases left between them. The CDR3 DNA reads as TGCGCCAGCAGCTTGGGGGGCGTAGGTTCAAACCAAGAGACCCAGTACTTC. Translated: CASSLGGVGSNQETQYF.

The rearrangement joins TRBV6-5 to TRBJ1-4, with D possibly TRBD1 on 5 matching bases. The CDR3 has 14 residues. Germline V gene lookup returns CDR1 MNHEY and CDR2 SVGAGI. Trimming took 6 bases from V and 7 from J, leaving 15 bases between them. CDR3 region: CASRDPGRGEKLFF. The CDR3 coding sequence is TGTGCCAGCAGAGACCCGGGTAGGGGTGAAAAACTGTTTTTT.

This clone was seen only a few times. The chain employs TRBV2 and TRBJ1-5, with unresolved D. V lost 6 bases and J 5 bases, leaving 11 bases between the germline ends. This CDR3 comprises 13 residues. Germline CDR1 SNHLY, CDR2 FYNNEI. The CDR3 spells CASSGRGDQPQHF. The CDR3 DNA is TGTGCCAGCAGCGGACGGGGAGATCAGCCCCAGCATTTT.

The chain combines TRBV7-6 with TRBJ2-3; 10 nucleotides align to TRBD2. J lost 4 bases, V lost 1 base, and 5 bases had no gene match. This CDR3 comprises 16 residues. Germline CDR1 is SGHVS and CDR2 is FNYEAQ. The CDR3 nucleotides are TGTGCCAGCAGCTTAGATATAGCGGGAGGTCCAGATACGCAGTATTTT. Its translation: CASSLDIAGGPDTQYF. The entire variable domain, with the rest obtained from reference TRBV7-6 and TRBJ2-3, is as follows: GAGVSQSPRYKVTKRGQDVALRCDPISGHVSLYWYRQALGQGPEFLTYFNYEAQQDKSGLPNDRFSAERPEGSISTLTIQRTEQRDSAMYRCASSLDIAGGPDTQYFGPGTRLTVL.

The rearrangement joins TRBV15 to TRBJ2-3; the D gene is possibly TRBD1 (5 bases). V lost 0 bases and J 3 bases, leaving 7 bases between the germline ends. Germline V gene sequence: CDR1 LNHNV, CDR2 YYDKDF (reference sequence). The CDR3 spans 14 residues. The CDR3 here is CATSRDRATDTQYF. CDR3 DNA: TGTGCCACCAGCAGAGACAGGGCTACAGATACGCAGTATTTT.

This clone was seen a single time. The chain is built from TRBV19 and TRBJ2-1; 12 positions match TRBD2. Unmatched junction bases numbered 8, after V lost 5 bases and J lost 15 bases. The CDR3 length is 13 residues. Germline V gene data show CDR1 as LNHDA and CDR2 as SQIVND (reference sequence). CDR3 protein: CASSRPTSGSLFF. The DNA of the CDR3 is TGTGCCAGTAGTCGACCGACTAGCGGGAGCCTGTTCTTC.

This chain joins TRBV3-1 (or the pseudogene TRBV3-2) and TRBJ1-3; D gene uncertain. The CDR3 sequence is 11 residues long. V was trimmed by 7 bases and J by 4 bases, leaving 5 bases between them. The V gene's germline CDR1 is LGHDT and CDR2 YNNKEL (reference sequence). For the CDR3, the DNA is TGTGCCAGCATATCCGGAAACACCATATATTTT. Translated: CASISGNTIYF.

The chain joins TRBV19 to TRBJ1-5; 7 nucleotides align to TRBD1. V lost 10 bases, J lost 3 bases, and 6 bases stayed unmatched. The germline CDR1 and CDR2 sequences are LNHDA and SQIVND (reference sequence). This CDR3 contains 13 residues. This chain's CDR3 is CAISDRNNQPQHF. The CDR3 nucleotides read TGTGCCATTTCGGACAGGAACAATCAGCCCCAGCATTTT.

This clone was observed once. This rearrangement joins TRBV12-3 or TRBV12-4 to TRBJ2-5, with D perhaps matching TRBD2 (6 bases). The CDR3 sequence is 13 residues long. V lost 8 bases, J lost 5 bases, and 15 bases lay in between. The CDR3: CASRSGLRETQYF. For the CDR3, the DNA is TGTGCCAGCCGGTCAGGACTAAGGGAGACCCAGTACTTC.

The J gene is TRBJ1-2, the V gene TRBV3-1 (or the pseudogene TRBV3-2), with D uncertain. The CDR3 totals 15 residues. CDR1 LGHDT and CDR2 YNNKEL come from the germline V gene (reference sequence). With 0 bases removed from V and 0 bases from J, the gap between germline ends came to 8 bases. CDR3: CASSQDLTSNYGYTF. CDR3 in DNA: TGTGCCAGCAGCCAAGATCTAACTTCTAACTATGGCTACACCTTC.